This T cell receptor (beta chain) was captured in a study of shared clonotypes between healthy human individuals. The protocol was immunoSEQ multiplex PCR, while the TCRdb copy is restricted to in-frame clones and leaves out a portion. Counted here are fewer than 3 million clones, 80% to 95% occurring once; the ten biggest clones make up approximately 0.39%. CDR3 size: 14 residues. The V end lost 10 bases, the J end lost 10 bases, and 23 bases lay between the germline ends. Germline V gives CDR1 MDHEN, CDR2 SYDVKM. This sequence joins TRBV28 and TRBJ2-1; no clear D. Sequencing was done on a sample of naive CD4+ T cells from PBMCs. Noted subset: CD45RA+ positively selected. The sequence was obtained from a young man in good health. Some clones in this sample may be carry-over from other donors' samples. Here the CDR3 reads CATQPAGRALEQFF. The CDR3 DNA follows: TGTGCCACACAACCCGCCGGCCGAGCCTTGGAGCAGTTCTTC.